Here is one T cell receptor beta chain with its context. This clonotype has just one count. Its recognized antigen is unknown. A junction boundary mismatches the germline segment, possibly from a read error. These data are taken from a study of blood T cells in healthy people across ages (dated by TCRdb to between 2014 and 2017). Background for the entire study: In model experiments, template switching captured roughly one uniquely barcoded TCR beta cDNA molecule for every two T cells. To track age-related changes in TCR beta repertoire diversity, the study relied on deep sequencing normalized with unique cDNA molecular identifiers. Four age groups were formed from the donors: young (average roughly 16 years), middle-aged (less than 40), aged (about 62) and long-lived (roughly 88). To avoid experimental bias, donors of different ages were randomly spread across the sequencing lanes. Using the same blood draw, the study looked at two additional independent replicas of 1 million unique cDNA reads for two donors, one aged 18 to 30 and the other aged 80 or older.

The research as a whole found: Because the CMV infection status of the donors was unknown, age-related changes in expanded clonotypes may potentially have been confounded. Observed TCR beta diversity per million T cells fell roughly linearly with age, and a significant reduction was already apparent by age around 40. Estimates of total diversity based on one million sequenced T cells were considered lower bounds and underestimates. Conclusive comparison of naive and antigen-experienced compartments was prevented by the profiling of bulk unsorted PBMCs. Compared with the aged group, more naive CD4+ T cells, fewer expanded clones and increased TCR diversity were shown by the long-lived group, suggesting age selection. There was a strong correlation between observed TCR beta diversity and the percentage of naive T cells measured by flow cytometry.

Donors were under 40 systemically healthy Caucasian individuals from Russia aged roughly 6 to 90 years. Around 10 milliliters of peripheral blood were drawn from each donor into EDTA-treated Vacutainer tubes. PBMCs were isolated by Ficoll-Paque density-gradient centrifugation, with at least 6.5 million obtained per sample. Total RNA, at least 5 micrograms per sample, was extracted from PBMCs with Trizol reagent. The percentages of naive CD45RAhigh/CD27high T cells were determined by flow cytometry on a PBMC aliquot from every donor. The CDR3, cysteine through phenylalanine, is 14 amino acids long. The only DNA kept is the CDR3, 42 bases in frame from the first base. To prepare the library, 5' RACE was applied. Sequencing took place on an Illumina HiSeq 2500. A second about 7 to 11 cycle PCR used a sample-barcoded 5' primer and a J-beta primer mix. Each TCR beta cDNA molecule received a unique molecular identifier from a template-switch 5' adaptor carrying 12 random nucleotides. Each sample yielded at least 3 million CDR3-containing paired-end reads. All of the RNA was converted into first-strand cDNA using the Mint cDNA synthesis kit, with a TRBC-specific oligonucleotide serving as the primer. All cDNA was treated with uracil-DNA glycosylase and then went through a first 18-cycle PCR with the universal primers M1SS and BC2_uni_R. As for how the authors treated the data: For normalization, 1 million high-quality reads, each with a distinct molecular identifier, were randomly selected from each sample. Reads sharing molecular identifiers were discarded rather than binned into consensus sequences. MiTCR, set to a Q25 quality threshold and the strictest error-elimination algorithm, was used for CDR3 identification, clonotype clustering and error correction. A nonparametric unseen species model using Euler transformation provided a lower-bound estimate of total TCR beta diversity. In TCRdb, the public reads were trimmed at Q25 with fastp and aligned with MiXCR, with productive beta chains retained. A single entry per CDR3 protein holds the most common genes and DNA from its merged rows. TCRdb, not the original authors, processed these V and J calls. Across this sample there are some 670,000 distinct CDR3 sequences, with under 65% seen only once. Approximately 15% of the sample goes to the ten largest clones.

The rearrangement combines TRBV12-3 or TRBV12-4 with TRBJ1-5, with a tentative D gene TRBD1 over 6 matching bases. This TCR was sampled from a woman aged 80 or over in good health. Sequenced input: blood. The CDR3 corresponds to CASSLQGSNRPQHF. In nucleotides, the sequence is TGTGCCAGCAGTTTGCAGGGGAGCAATCGGCCCCAGCATTTT.